The TCR beta chain under discussion was sequenced for a study of CD8+ T cells in alopecia areata. General observations from the study: There was only one nonresponder, so it was unclear how baseline CD8+ expansion relates to response.

Specified treatment: oral pan-JAK inhibitor, 5-10 mg twice daily. Germline CDR1 reads SQVTM; CDR2 reads ANQGSEA. V lost 8 bases and J 5 bases, leaving 12 bases between the germline ends. The CDR3 runs to 11 residues. Extracted from the samples, RNA was reverse transcribed into cDNA to serve as the sequencing template. Data came from immunoSEQ multiplex PCR; TCRdb stores just in-frame clones and leaves some out. This sample has about 260,000 clones, with 60% found just once. About this clone: Its antigen is still unknown.

This chain uses TRBV29-1 with TRBJ1-1; the D gene is possibly TRBD1 (6 bases). Here the sequenced sample was CD4+ T cells sorted from blood, taken around week 54, from a patient treated with tofacitinib. The source is a human donor with alopecia areata. The CDR3, as DNA: TGCAGCTCCGGGGGGGCGACTGAAGCTTTCTTT. Encoded protein: CSSGGATEAFF.